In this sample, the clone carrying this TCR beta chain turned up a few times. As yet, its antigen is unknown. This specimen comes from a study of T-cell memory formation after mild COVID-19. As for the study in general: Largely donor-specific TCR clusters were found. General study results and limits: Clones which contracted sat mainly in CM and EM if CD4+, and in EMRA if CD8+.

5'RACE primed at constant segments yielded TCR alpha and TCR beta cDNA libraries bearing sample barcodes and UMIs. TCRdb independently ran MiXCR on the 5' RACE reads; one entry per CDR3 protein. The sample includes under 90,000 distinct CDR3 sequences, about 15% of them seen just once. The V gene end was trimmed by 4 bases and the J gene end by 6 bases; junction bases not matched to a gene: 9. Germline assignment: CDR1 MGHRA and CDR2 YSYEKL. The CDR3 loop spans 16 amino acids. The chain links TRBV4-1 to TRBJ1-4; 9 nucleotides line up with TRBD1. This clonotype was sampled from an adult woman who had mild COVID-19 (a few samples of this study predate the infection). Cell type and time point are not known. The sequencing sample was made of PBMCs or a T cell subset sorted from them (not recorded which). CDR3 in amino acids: CASSRWTGQGDEKLFF. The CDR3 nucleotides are TGCGCCAGCAGCCGGTGGACGGGACAGGGAGATGAAAAACTGTTTTTT.